The T cell receptor beta chain described here comes from a study of shared clonotypes between healthy human individuals. Replicate PCRs from sorted subsets contained around 200 ng DNA, which is 30,000 to 35,000 T cell genomes. Assay: immunoSEQ multiplex PCR; the TCRdb copy retains only in-frame clones and omits some. The sample has about 2 million clones, 95% seen once. Trimming pared 10 bases from V and 0 bases from J, leaving 10 bases between. The germline gives CDR1 LNHDA, CDR2 SQIVND (reference sequence). This CDR3 is 13 amino acids long. Sequencing used naive CD4+ T cells sorted from blood. This sample's subset: CD45RA+ positively selected. This TCR was sampled from a man aged 18 to 35 in good health. The J gene is TRBJ1-5, the V gene TRBV19; perhaps TRBD1 as D (5 bases). CDR3 sequence: CATRGSSNQPQHF. For the CDR3, the DNA is TGTGCCACTAGGGGCAGTAGCAATCAGCCCCAGCATTTT.